Listed below are T cell receptor beta chains from one sample, sequenced in a study of cytomegalovirus exposure and HLA in healthy donors. The protocol was immunoSEQ multiplex PCR, while the TCRdb copy is restricted to in-frame clones and leaves out a portion. The sample lists roughly 200,000 clones, 70% occurring once. Sequencing input: PBMCs. The receptors derive from a man aged 35-49 years in good health and CMV-seropositive. Both conserved end residues are part of each CDR3. A D gene is named only where the DNA matches it firmly. The size of a clone is reported for some rows only, either as once, few or many, or as a class for expanded clones.

j_call clone_size v_call d_call cdr3_aa cdr3_nt
TRBJ2-7 once TRBV19 TRBD1 CASSMGTGNYEQYF TGTGCCAGTAGTATGGGGACAGGGAACTACGAGCAGTACTTC
TRBJ1-2 few TRBV28 TRBD1 CASSWDRTGGYTF TGTGCCAGCAGTTGGGACAGAACCGGTGGCTACACCTTC
TRBJ2-7 few TRBV11-2 NA CASSLDSDEQYF TGTGCCAGCAGCTTAGACAGTGACGAGCAGTACTTC
TRBJ1-3 NA TRBV19 NA CASTLLTPSGNTIYF TGTGCCAGCACCCTGTTGACTCCCTCTGGAAACACCATATATTTT
TRBJ2-7 NA TRBV18 NA CASSEHPYEQYF TGTGCCAGCTCAGAGCATCCCTACGAGCAGTACTTC
TRBJ2-1 once TRBV14 NA CASSQVGANNEQFF TGTGCCAGCAGCCAAGTGGGCGCGAACAATGAGCAGTTCTTC
TRBJ2-7 NA TRBV28 TRBD2 CASSLGLAGGYEQYF TGTGCCAGCAGTCTCGGACTAGCGGGGGGATACGAGCAGTACTTC
TRBJ1-2 NA TRBV19 NA CASSSGTPFYGYTF TGTGCCAGTAGTTCCGGGACACCTTTTTATGGCTACACCTTC
TRBJ2-1 few TRBV5-4 TRBD2 CASSLTSGGYNEQFF TGTGCCAGCAGCTTGACCAGCGGGGGATACAATGAGCAGTTCTTC
TRBJ1-2 NA TRBV7-2 TRBD1 CASSRTGTNYGYTF TGTGCCAGCAGCCGGACAGGGACTAACTATGGCTACACCTTC
TRBJ1-2 NA TRBV5-1 NA CASSLEVEGPYGYTF TGCGCCAGCAGCTTAGAAGTAGAGGGTCCCTATGGCTACACCTTC
TRBJ1-2 NA TRBV2 TRBD1 CASSQGQGFYGYTF TGTGCCAGCAGTCAGGGACAGGGCTTCTATGGCTACACCTTC
TRBJ2-3 NA TRBV6-1 NA CASSHGVSTDTQYF TGTGCCAGCAGTCACGGGGTGAGCACAGATACGCAGTATTTT
TRBJ2-7 NA TRBV5-6 NA CASSFSDSYEQYF TGTGCCAGCAGCTTTTCGGACAGCTACGAGCAGTACTTC
TRBJ2-7 NA TRBV21-1 NA CASIEPIYEQYF TGTGCCAGCATAGAACCGATCTACGAGCAGTACTTC
TRBJ1-2 few TRBV29-1 TRBD1 CSVQGDYGYTF TGCAGCGTTCAGGGGGACTATGGCTACACCTTC
TRBJ1-2 few TRBV5-6 TRBD1 CASSLGTGVGGYTF TGTGCCAGCAGCTTGGGGACAGGGGTAGGCGGCTACACCTTC
TRBJ1-1 NA TRBV19 NA CASSTLPYYMNTEAFF TGTGCCAGTAGTACACTTCCCTACTACATGAACACTGAAGCTTTCTTT
TRBJ1-2 few TRBV6-5 NA CASSYRYSGGTTF TGTGCCAGCAGTTACCGTTACAGCGGGGGGACAACCTTC
TRBJ1-2 NA TRBV27 NA CASSFWQGHGYTF TGTGCCAGCAGTTTTTGGCAGGGCCATGGCTACACCTTC
TRBJ2-5 NA TRBV9 TRBD2 CASSQAGGRETQYF TGTGCCAGCAGCCAGGCGGGGGGTAGGGAGACCCAGTACTTC
TRBJ2-7 NA TRBV6-6 TRBD1 CASRPRQGSAYEQYF TGTGCCAGCAGGCCCCGACAGGGGAGCGCCTACGAGCAGTACTTC
TRBJ2-7 NA TRBV21-1 NA CASSQGGALYRDDEQYF TGTGCCAGCAGCCAAGGGGGCGCACTGTACAGGGACGACGAGCAGTACTTC
TRBJ1-1 NA TRBV7-6 TRBD1 CASSARDSRNTEAFF TGTGCCAGCAGCGCCCGGGACAGTCGGAACACTGAAGCTTTCTTT
TRBJ2-7 NA TRBV19 NA CASSPGILGYEQYF TGTGCCAGTAGTCCAGGGATATTAGGTTACGAGCAGTACTTC
TRBJ2-7 NA TRBV29-1 TRBD1 CSVPRTGSEQYF TGCAGCGTACCGAGGACAGGGAGCGAGCAGTACTTC
TRBJ2-1 NA TRBV7-3 NA CASSLSPTGRGQNEQFF TGTGCCAGCAGCTTAAGCCCCACTGGGCGGGGGCAGAATGAGCAGTTCTTC